This T cell receptor (beta chain) comes out of a study of T cells after yellow fever vaccination. Making TCR cDNA involved 5'RACE template switching, which added UMIs and a universal primer site. In TCRdb, the 5' RACE reads were re-called with MiXCR into one record per CDR3 protein. The sample includes a few hundred thousand distinct CDR3 sequences, around 6.4% of them seen just once. The CDR3 sequence is 15 residues long. Germline V gene sequence: CDR1 GTSNPN, CDR2 SVGIG (reference sequence). Trimming removed 2 bases at V and 2 bases at J, with 16 bases between. This clonotype was detected only a few times. Its antigen is unidentified. Study-wide points: Relatively few clonotypes were ones that appeared in both CD4 and CD8 compartments. Weaker, the secondary response had a peak occurring faster, on day 5 versus 15.

The starting material was PBMCs, obtained 5 days after the yellow fever booster vaccination. The chain links TRBV30 to TRBJ2-7; D perhaps matches TRBD1 (6 bases). The receptor was derived from a man younger than 40 who received the YFV17D yellow fever vaccine. CDR3 sequence: CAWSHGTPRPYEQYF. The CDR3 coding sequence is TGTGCCTGGAGTCACGGGACACCGCGTCCCTACGAGCAGTACTTC.